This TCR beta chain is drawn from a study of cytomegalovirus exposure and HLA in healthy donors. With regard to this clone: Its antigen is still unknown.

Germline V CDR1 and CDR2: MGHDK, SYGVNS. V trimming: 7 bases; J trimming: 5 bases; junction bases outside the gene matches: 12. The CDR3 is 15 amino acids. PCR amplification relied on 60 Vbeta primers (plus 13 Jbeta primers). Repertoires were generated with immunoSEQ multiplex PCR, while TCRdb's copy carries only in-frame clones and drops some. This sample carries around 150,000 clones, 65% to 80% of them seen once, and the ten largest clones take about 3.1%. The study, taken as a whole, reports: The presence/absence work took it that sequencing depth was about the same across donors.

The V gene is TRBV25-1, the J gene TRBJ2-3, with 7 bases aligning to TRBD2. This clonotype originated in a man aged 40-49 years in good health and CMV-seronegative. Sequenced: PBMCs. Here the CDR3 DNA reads TGTGCCAGCAAGGCCCGGGCGGGAGAGGGAGATACGCAGTATTTT. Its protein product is CASKARAGEGDTQYF.